This TCR beta chain was documented in a study of CD8+CD57+ T cells in acquired aplastic anemia. Whole-study results and caveats: In common between the patients and the controls were nearly 30 CD8+ CDR3 sequences. Controls did not differ significantly from patients in CD8+ Simpson's diversity.

This clonotype was found a few times. What it binds is not known. The germline CDR1 and CDR2 sequences are KGHSH and LQKENI. V lost 1 base and J lost 2, with 12 bases in between. The CDR3 extends over 15 amino acids. Only patients with CD8+CD57+ cell expansion on flow cytometry were chosen for sequencing. When blood sampling took place, the patients had received no therapy. Genomic DNA, serving as template, underwent TCR beta VDJ and CDR3 profiling. TCRdb re-derived calls from the reads in MiXCR, one entry per CDR3 protein. The sample holds under 150,000 distinct CDR3 sequences, over 30% seen once. The sequence came from a human donor with aplastic anemia. The chain couples TRBV18 to TRBJ2-7; tentatively, D is TRBD2 (5 bases). Sequenced sample: sorted CD4+, CD8+, or CD8+CD57+ T cells (not recorded which) from PBMCs. The CDR3 DNA follows: TGTGCCAGCTCACCACTATCTGGAGGAACCTACGAGCAGTACTTC. It is translated as CASSPLSGGTYEQYF.